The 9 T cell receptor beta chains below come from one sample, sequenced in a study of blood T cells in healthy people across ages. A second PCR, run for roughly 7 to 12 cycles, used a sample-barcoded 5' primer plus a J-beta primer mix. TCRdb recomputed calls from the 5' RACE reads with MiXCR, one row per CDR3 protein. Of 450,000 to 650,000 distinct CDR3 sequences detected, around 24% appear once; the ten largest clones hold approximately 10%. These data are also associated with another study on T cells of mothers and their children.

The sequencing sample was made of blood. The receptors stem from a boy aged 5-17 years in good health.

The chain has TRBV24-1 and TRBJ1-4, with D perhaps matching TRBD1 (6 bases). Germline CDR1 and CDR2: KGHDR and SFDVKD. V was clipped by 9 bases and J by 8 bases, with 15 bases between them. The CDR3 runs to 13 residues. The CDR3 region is CATGGGPGEKLFF. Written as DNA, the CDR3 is TGTGCCACCGGCGGGGGCCCTGGAGAAAAACTGTTTTTT.

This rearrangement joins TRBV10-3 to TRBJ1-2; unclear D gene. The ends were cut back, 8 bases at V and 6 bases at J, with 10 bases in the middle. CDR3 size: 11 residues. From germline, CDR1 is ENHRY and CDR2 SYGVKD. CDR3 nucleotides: TGTGCCATCTCGGACCAAGATGGCTACACCTTC. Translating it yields CAISDQDGYTF.

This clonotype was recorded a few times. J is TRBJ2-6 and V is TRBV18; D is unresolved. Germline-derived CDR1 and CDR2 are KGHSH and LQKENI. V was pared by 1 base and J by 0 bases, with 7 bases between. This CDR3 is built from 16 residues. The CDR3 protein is CASSPQAVSGANVLTF. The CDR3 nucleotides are TGTGCCAGCTCACCACAGGCAGTCTCTGGGGCCAACGTCCTGACTTTC.

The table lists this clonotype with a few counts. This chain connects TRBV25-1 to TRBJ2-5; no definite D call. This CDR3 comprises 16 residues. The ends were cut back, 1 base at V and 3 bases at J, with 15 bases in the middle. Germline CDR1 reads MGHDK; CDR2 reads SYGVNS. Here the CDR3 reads CASSESSPGFKETQYF. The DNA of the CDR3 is TGTGCCAGCAGTGAATCGTCCCCAGGATTTAAAGAGACCCAGTACTTC.

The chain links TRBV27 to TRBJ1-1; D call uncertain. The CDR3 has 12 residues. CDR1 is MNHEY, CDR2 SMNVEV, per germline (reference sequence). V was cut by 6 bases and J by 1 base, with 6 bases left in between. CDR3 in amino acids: CASRETNTEAFF. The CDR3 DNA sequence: TGTGCCAGCAGGGAGACGAACACTGAAGCTTTCTTT.

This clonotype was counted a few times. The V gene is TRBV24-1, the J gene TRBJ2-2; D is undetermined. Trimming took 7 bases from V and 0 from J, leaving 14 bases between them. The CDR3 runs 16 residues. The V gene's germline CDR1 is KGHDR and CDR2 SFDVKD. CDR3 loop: CATSQTDPANTGELFF. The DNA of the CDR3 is TGTGCCACCAGCCAAACGGACCCCGCGAACACCGGGGAGCTGTTTTTT.

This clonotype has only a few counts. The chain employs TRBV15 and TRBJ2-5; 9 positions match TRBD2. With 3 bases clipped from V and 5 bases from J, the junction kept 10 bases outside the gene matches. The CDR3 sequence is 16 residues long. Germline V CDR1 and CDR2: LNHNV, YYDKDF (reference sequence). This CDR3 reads CATSSIAGVGSETQYF. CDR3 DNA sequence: TGTGCCACCAGCAGCATAGCGGGAGTGGGCTCTGAGACCCAGTACTTC.

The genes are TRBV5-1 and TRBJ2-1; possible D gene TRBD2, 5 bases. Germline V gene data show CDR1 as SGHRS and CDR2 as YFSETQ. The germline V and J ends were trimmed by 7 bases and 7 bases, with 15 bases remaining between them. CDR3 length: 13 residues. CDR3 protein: CASSTRAENEQFF. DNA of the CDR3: TGCGCCAGCTCAACGAGGGCAGAGAATGAGCAGTTCTTC.

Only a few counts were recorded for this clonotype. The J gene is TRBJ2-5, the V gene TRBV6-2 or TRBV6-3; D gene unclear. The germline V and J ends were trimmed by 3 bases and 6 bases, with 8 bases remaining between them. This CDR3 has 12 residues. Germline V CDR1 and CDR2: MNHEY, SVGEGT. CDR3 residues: CASSYFEKTQYF. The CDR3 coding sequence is TGTGCCAGCAGTTATTTCGAAAAGACCCAGTACTTC.